The 15 T cell receptor beta chains listed next were all sequenced from one sample in a study of cytomegalovirus exposure and HLA in healthy donors. Method: immunoSEQ multiplex PCR; TCRdb's copy keeps in-frame clones and lacks some. The sample has 300,000 to 350,000 clones; roughly 88% are singletons. Sequencing was carried out using PBMCs. The receptors derive from a man aged 30-40 years in good health and CMV-seronegative.

This rearrangement joins TRBV6-6 to TRBJ1-1; D not resolved. V lost 0 bases to trimming and J lost 1 base, with 6 bases between them. Germline V gene lookup returns CDR1 MNHNY and CDR2 SVGAGI (reference sequence). The CDR3 consists of 14 residues. This chain's CDR3 is CASSYSYGNTEAFF. Written as DNA, the CDR3 is TGTGCCAGCAGTTACTCCTATGGGAACACTGAAGCTTTCTTT.

The V call is TRBV4-1, the J call TRBJ1-2; 7 positions match TRBD1. Germline V gene lookup returns CDR1 MGHRA and CDR2 YSYEKL. The CDR3 runs 16 residues. V lost 6 bases to trimming and J lost 4 bases; unmatched junction nucleotides: 14. The CDR3: CASRQPGTETSYGYTF. The CDR3 coding sequence is TGCGCCAGCAGGCAGCCCGGGACAGAAACGAGCTATGGCTACACCTTC.

The chain employs TRBV5-1 and TRBJ1-4; TRBD1 aligns across 7 bases. There are 15 residues in the CDR3. Looked up from germline, CDR1 is SGHRS and CDR2 is YFSETQ. V was clipped by 0 bases and J by 6 bases; unmatched bases: 5. The CDR3 sequence is CASSLGGGSHEKLFF. The CDR3 DNA sequence: TGCGCCAGCAGCTTGGGAGGGGGCTCTCATGAAAAACTGTTTTTT.

This clone was observed a few times. This CDR3 is CASSSGTGDNSPLHF. CDR3 bases: TGTGCCAGCAGTTCCGGGACAGGGGATAATTCACCCCTCCACTTT. The chain couples TRBV6-5 to TRBJ1-6; 10 bases map to TRBD1. V was clipped by 4 bases and J by 5 bases; unmatched bases: 2. The CDR3 consists of 15 residues. Germline V gene data show CDR1 as MNHEY and CDR2 as SVGAGI.

This clone has a handful of counts. The V call is TRBV4-1, the J call TRBJ1-2; D unresolved. The ends were cut back, 0 bases at V and 8 bases at J, with 16 bases in the middle. Germline CDR1 reads MGHRA; CDR2 reads YSYEKL. CDR3 length: 15 residues. CDR3 loop: CASSQEGGEVGGYTF. In nucleotides, the CDR3 is TGCGCCAGCAGCCAAGAGGGAGGTGAGGTGGGGGGCTACACCTTC.

The sample holds one count of this clone. The V call is TRBV7-2, the J call TRBJ2-3, with 10 bases matching TRBD2. The CDR3 length is 18 residues. The J segment lost 0 bases and the V segment lost 4 bases, leaving 10 bases of the junction unmatched. Looked up from germline, CDR1 is SGHTA and CDR2 is FQGNSA. In DNA form, the CDR3 reads TGTGCCAGCAGCTCAAGGAGCAGCGGGGGGGCTAGCACAGATACGCAGTATTTT. The encoded protein is CASSSRSSGGASTDTQYF.

The genes are TRBV28 and TRBJ2-1, with 10 bases fitting TRBD2. V lost 8 bases to trimming and J lost 3 bases; unmatched junction nucleotides: 4. The CDR3 is 14 residues long. Germline lookup yields CDR1 MDHEN and CDR2 SYDVKM. CDR3 nucleotides: TGTGCCAGCCTCAGCGGGGGGGTCTACAATGAGCAGTTCTTC. Translation gives CASLSGGVYNEQFF.

This chain links TRBV5-6 with TRBJ1-1; 9 bases are shared with TRBD1. CDR1 SGHDT and CDR2 YYEEEE come from the germline V gene. J gave up 4 bases and V 7 bases, and 5 bases lay outside the gene matches. The CDR3 spans 13 residues. CDR3 in amino acids: CASEATGGTEAFF. The CDR3 DNA sequence: TGTGCCAGCGAGGCGACAGGGGGCACTGAAGCTTTCTTT.

The rearrangement uses TRBV5-4 and TRBJ1-1, with 11 bases matching TRBD1. V dropped 4 bases and J dropped 11; count of bases not matched to a gene: 10. There are 14 residues in the CDR3. Germline assignment: CDR1 SGHNT and CDR2 YYREEE (reference sequence). The DNA for the CDR3 is TGTGCCAGCAGCGTAAAGGACAGGGGGCGGGCCGCTTTCTTT. Translating it yields CASSVKDRGRAAFF. Full variable domain (missing parts from reference TRBV5-4 and TRBJ1-1): ETGVTQSPTHLIKTRGQQVTLRCSSQSGHNTVSWYQQALGQGPQFIFQYYREEENGRGNFPPRFSGLQFPNYSSELNVNALELDDSALYLCASSVKDRGRAAFFGQGTRLTVV.

The sample holds one count of this clone. The chain links TRBV5-1 to TRBJ1-4, with a possible D match to TRBD1 (5 bases). Germline V lookup: CDR1 SGHRS, CDR2 YFSETQ. V dropped 4 bases and J dropped 1 base, with 11 bases sitting between them. CDR3 length: 15 residues. CDR3 sequence: CASSPLGGTNEKLFF. The CDR3 region has the DNA TGCGCCAGCAGCCCCCTGGGGGGAACTAATGAAAAACTGTTTTTT. Full variable domain (outside the CDR3, taken from reference TRBV5-1 and TRBJ1-4): KAGVTQTPRYLIKTRGQQVTLSCSPISGHRSVSWYQQTPGQGLQFLFEYFSETQRNKGNFPGRFSGRQFSNSRSEMNVSTLELGDSALYLCASSPLGGTNEKLFFGSGTQLSVL.

The rearrangement uses TRBV6-1 and TRBJ2-5, with D tentatively TRBD2 (7 bases). The CDR3 length is 16 residues. CDR1 MNHNS and CDR2 SASEGT come from the germline V gene. Trimming removed 2 bases at V and 4 bases at J, with 17 bases between. The CDR3 region has the DNA TGTGCCAGCAGTGAATTCGGCGGGGGCCTGGGAGAGACCCAGTACTTC. Its protein is CASSEFGGGLGETQYF.

The chain combines TRBV7-2 with TRBJ2-7; 8 bases line up with TRBD2. The V and J ends lost 3 bases and 4 bases, in that order; junction bases with no gene match: 5. The CDR3 has 14 amino acids. From germline, CDR1 is SGHTA and CDR2 FQGNSA. CDR3 bases: TGTGCCAGCAGCTTTGAGCGGGGGCATTACGAGCAGTACTTC. Protein: CASSFERGHYEQYF. Using reference TRBV7-2 and TRBJ2-7 for the parts outside the CDR3, the full variable domain is GAGVSQSPSNKVTEKGKDVELRCDPISGHTALYWYRQSLGQGLEFLIYFQGNSAPDKSGLPSDRFSAERTGGSVSTLTIQRTQQEDSAVYLCASSFERGHYEQYFGPGTRLTVT.

The chain has TRBV27 and TRBJ1-2, with 8 bases matching TRBD1. The V gene's germline CDR1 is MNHEY and CDR2 SMNVEV (reference sequence). V shed 4 bases and J 4 bases; nucleotides not matched to a gene: 5. This CDR3 contains 14 residues. CDR3 region: CASSSDRGGYGYTF. The CDR3 nucleotides read TGTGCCAGCAGTTCCGACAGGGGAGGCTATGGCTACACCTTC.

The rearrangement joins TRBV30 to TRBJ1-3; a possible D gene is TRBD1 (6 bases). V shed 0 bases and J shed 8 bases, with 17 bases lying between them. The CDR3 spans 15 residues. Germline-derived CDR1 and CDR2 are GTSNPN and SVGIG (reference sequence). CDR3 DNA: TGTGCCTGGAGTGTTTCGGGGGGCTTTGCGGACACCATATATTTT. Amino acids: CAWSVSGGFADTIYF.

A single count supports this clone. The rearrangement joins TRBV4-3 to TRBJ2-3; 7 bases match TRBD2. CDR1 and CDR2 from the germline V gene are LGHNA and YSLEER. CDR3 length: 14 amino acids. The V and J ends lost 1 base and 4 bases, in that order; junction bases with no gene match: 2. The CDR3, as DNA: TGCGCCAGCAGCCAAGGTGCGGGGGCAGATACGCAGTATTTT. Its protein is CASSQGAGADTQYF.